Given below is one TCR beta chain in context. The sample comes from a study of T cells in tuberculosis. The table came from immunoSEQ multiplex PCR; TCRdb's copy has only in-frame clones and leaves some out. The sample consists of around 33,000 clones, less than 95% of them appearing once. This CDR3 has 12 residues. The V gene lost 7 bases and the J gene lost 3 bases, with 8 bases spanning the gap. In germline, CDR1 is MDHEN, CDR2 SYDVKM. This TCR was sampled from a donor under 30 with latent tuberculosis or without tuberculosis infection. Some clones in this sample may be carry-over from other donors' samples. The V call is TRBV28, the J call TRBJ2-3; the D is unclear. Sequences were obtained from PBMCs. The CDR3 loop is CASTGLTDTQYF. CDR3 nucleotides: TGTGCCAGCACAGGATTAACAGATACGCAGTATTTT.